Below, 3 T cell receptor beta chains from the same sample are listed, as sequenced in a study of response to subunit inactivated influenza vaccine. TCRdb re-called the RT-PCR reads with MiXCR, one entry per CDR3 protein. The sample has around 570,000 distinct CDR3 sequences, roughly 8.2% seen once. The specimen was PBMCs from blood, collected about 24 months after vaccination. The receptors stem from a man aged 50 to 69 who received an inactivated influenza vaccine.

CDR3 protein: CASSHAYNEQFF. The CDR3 nucleotides read TGCGCCAGCAGCCACGCCTACAATGAGCAGTTCTTC. The chain couples TRBV5-1 to TRBJ2-1, with unresolved D. In germline, CDR1 is SGHRS, CDR2 YFSETQ. This CDR3 spans 12 amino acids. Trimming pared 4 bases from V and 2 bases from J, leaving 4 bases between.

This clonotype appeared a few times. This chain joins TRBV12-3 or TRBV12-4 and TRBJ2-5; a weak D match, TRBD1 (7 bases). The ends were cut back, 0 bases at V and 7 bases at J, with 12 bases in the middle. CDR3 size: 14 residues. The CDR3 sequence: CASSLAGQGGTQYF. As DNA, the CDR3 is TGTGCCAGCAGTTTAGCAGGCCAGGGGGGGACCCAGTACTTC.

This clonotype was found many times. The rearrangement uses TRBV25-1 and TRBJ2-1; a weak D match, TRBD2 (6 bases). The CDR3 has 13 amino acids. Germline V gene sequence: CDR1 MGHDK, CDR2 SYGVNS. Trimming stripped 5 bases from V and 6 bases from J, with 11 bases between. The CDR3 reads CASSLWGLNEQFF. Here the CDR3 DNA reads TGTGCCAGCAGTTTGTGGGGACTCAATGAGCAGTTCTTC.